This T cell receptor (beta chain) originates from a study of blood T cell repertoires in COVID-19. In the study overall: Material from acute and convalescent COVID-19 was sourced from the United States, Italy and Spain.

CDR1 SGHRS and CDR2 YFSETQ come from the germline V gene. V shed 1 base, J shed 8 bases, and the junction held 16 bases outside the gene matches. This CDR3 is built from 18 residues. Measured with immunoSEQ multiplex PCR; TCRdb has only the in-frame clones, and not every one. Here the sample spans over 10,000 clones, 80% to 90% being singletons. The chain uses TRBV5-1 and TRBJ2-1, with 9 positions matching TRBD2. This TCR was recovered from an older man with acute or convalescent COVID-19. Material for sequencing was peripheral blood. CDR3: CASSLPLGTQRGVDEQFF. DNA for the CDR3: TGCGCCAGCAGCTTGCCCTTAGGGACCCAGCGGGGGGTCGATGAGCAGTTCTTC.